This T cell receptor (beta chain) was identified during a study of graft-versus-host responses after intestinal transplantation. Study as a whole: Transplants given to recipients were multivisceral, liver-intestinal, or isolated intestinal. Every transplant recipient was induced with anti-thymocyte globulin, then maintained on tacrolimus and steroids for about three years.

The CDR3 sequence is 14 residues long. V was pared by 2 bases and J by 4 bases, with 11 bases between. Germline V gene sequence: CDR1 MNHEY, CDR2 SVGAGI. Measured with immunoSEQ multiplex PCR; TCRdb has only the in-frame clones, and not every one. The sample has 98,000 or so clones, about 90% seen once; the top ten hold 0.7% to 0.9%. In the case of this clone: The antigen is not known.

Whole-study results and caveats: Recipient marrow harbored GvH clones, some of which surfaced first in ileum or blood.

The V gene is TRBV6-5, the J gene TRBJ1-1; D possibly corresponds to TRBD1 (5 bases). The sample consisted of unstimulated CD4+ T cells sorted from spleen or lymph node cells, taken before intestinal transplant. This TCR was recovered from a human donor who received an intestinal transplant. CDR3 coding DNA: TGTGCCAGCAGTTACGACAGTGGGGGCACTGAAGCTTTCTTT. Translating gives CASSYDSGGTEAFF.